This T cell receptor (beta chain) derives from a study of blood T cell repertoires in COVID-19. Study-level information: From the United States, Italy and Spain came samples of acute and convalescent COVID-19. Nucleic acid was either cDNA or gDNA, and it came from T cells, B-cell-depleted T cells, or PBMCs.

In the source study's methods: How many nucleated cells were present was estimated from reference gene primer amplification. Only in-frame clones appear in the TCRdb table, and some are missing; sequencing was by immunoSEQ multiplex PCR. V, J and clone size derive from that table, while D and trimming were established from the DNA sequence. The table shows fewer than 450,000 clones, with around nine tenths occurring only once. The sample taken for sequencing was peripheral blood. The TCR comes from a woman under 30 who had recovered from COVID-19.

The CDR3 DNA reads as TGCGCCAGCAGCTTGGTGCCCTGGCTAGCGGGAGTAGGCACCGGGGAGCTGTTTTTT. Residues: CASSLVPWLAGVGTGELFF. This chain joins TRBV5-1 and TRBJ2-2, with 10 bases matching TRBD2. Germline V gene data show CDR1 as SGHRS and CDR2 as YFSETQ. This CDR3 is built from 19 residues. Trimming cost V 0 bases and J 4 bases; bases outside gene matches: 12.